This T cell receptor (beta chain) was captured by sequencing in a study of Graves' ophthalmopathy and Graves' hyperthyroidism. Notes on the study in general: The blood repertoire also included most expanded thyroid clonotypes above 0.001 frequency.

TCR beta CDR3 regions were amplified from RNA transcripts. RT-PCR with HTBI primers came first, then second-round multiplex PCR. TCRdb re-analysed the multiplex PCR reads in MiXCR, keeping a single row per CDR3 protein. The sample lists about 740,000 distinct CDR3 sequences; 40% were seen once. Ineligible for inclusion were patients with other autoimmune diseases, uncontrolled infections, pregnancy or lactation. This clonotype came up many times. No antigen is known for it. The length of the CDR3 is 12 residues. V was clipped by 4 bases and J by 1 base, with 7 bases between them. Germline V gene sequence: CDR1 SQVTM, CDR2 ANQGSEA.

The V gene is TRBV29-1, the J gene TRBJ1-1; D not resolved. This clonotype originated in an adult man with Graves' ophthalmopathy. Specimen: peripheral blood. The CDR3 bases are TGCAGCGTTGGCTCAGGGAACACTGAAGCTTTCTTT. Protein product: CSVGSGNTEAFF.